The source of this T cell receptor (beta chain) is a study of regulatory and conventional T cells in RAG deficiency listed by TCRdb under 2017. Looking at the study overall: High-throughput TCR beta sequencing was used to compare the repertoire diversity and composition of Treg, conventional CD4+ and CD8+ T cells between RAG-deficient patients and healthy controls. The investigation overall reported the following: The CD25-high CD127-low cells sorted from Omenn syndrome patients may be peripherally activated cells rather than true Treg cells. Unique TCR beta sequences from Treg cells were roughly 100-fold fewer in Omenn syndrome and CID/AS patients than controls, versus about 9.9-fold for other subsets. Shorter CDR3 lengths were found in all patient T-cell subsets, and >80% Treg-Tconv repertoire overlap at nucleotide and amino acid level was observed in Omenn syndrome patients. Markedly lower Shannon entropy and higher Simpson indices were observed in RAG-deficient patients than in control T-cell subpopulations. Some T-cell subset analyses were not performed for some subjects.

The library was produced with the immunoSEQ multiplex PCR assay. Rearranged TCR beta chain products were amplified from genomic DNA of sorted T-cell subsets and sequenced. As for how the authors treated the data: Shannon entropy and Simpson indices were used to measure the diversity of productive TCR beta rearrangements in each repertoire. To gauge clonal expansion, the frequencies of the 100 most abundant productive TCR beta clonotypes among total reads were added together. The TRB repertoires were scored with a self-reactivity index that is based on amino acid usage at CDR3beta positions 6 and 7. Two-way ANOVA was used for repertoire analyses, and Student t or Mann-Whitney tests were used for flow cytometric analyses. TCRdb mirrors the immuneACCESS table, restricted to in-frame sequences. Some clones are absent from its copies; in checked studies, under half trace to an unresolved V gene, and the reason for the others is unknown. V, J and clone size derive from that table, while D and trimming were established from the DNA sequence. This sample lists tens of thousands of clones; approximately 89% were detected once. The ten largest make up roughly an eighth of the sample.

For this clone: The antigen it binds to is not known. No much larger clonotype is one base removed from it; base qualities were not supplied.

Seven to nine healthy control donors served as the comparison group for repertoire analyses. Before genomic DNA extraction, CD8+ T cells without CD4 were isolated from blood. The sample was also reused in another study, on regulatory T cells. The second publication reports: The multiplex PCR used 52 forward TRBV primers and 13 reverse TRBJ primers, with assay-based and computational corrections for amplification bias. Repertoires from patients had restricted unique TRB V-J pairs and skewed V and J gene usage, with the strongest effect in regulatory T cells. The study compared T-cell receptor beta repertoires of sorted regulatory, conventional CD4+ and CD8+ T cells between CD3G-deficient patients and healthy controls. Peripheral blood mononuclear cells were isolated by Ficoll density separation. CD3+ CD8+ CD4- T cells were isolated on a FACSAria cell sorter. Rearranged TRB loci were amplified from genomic DNA by multiplex PCR within the immunoSEQ assay. Sequencing of the TRB amplicons was done on an Illumina HiSeq platform. Custom algorithms error-filtered the raw sequences and aligned them to reference gene sequences, after which the immunoSEQ online tools were used for analysis. Frequencies of productive and nonproductive TRB rearrangements were assessed among unique sequences as well as among total sequences. Groups were compared by t tests, Mann-Whitney tests or two-way ANOVA performed in Prism software.

The specimen sequenced was CD8+ T cells sorted from blood. This TCR derives from a human donor in good health.

CDR3 loop: CAWSGEQGNSPLHF. The sequence in DNA is TGTGCCTGGAGTGGTGAGCAGGGGAATTCACCCCTCCACTTT. Here the chain combines TRBV30 and TRBJ1-6; TRBD1 is a weak D gene call, 6 bases matching. Trimming at the junction amounts to 1 base on V and 7 bases on J, and the germline ends lie 11 bases apart. CDR1 and CDR2 were assigned from the germline V gene (reference sequence) as GTSNPN and SVGIG. There are 14 amino acids in the CDR3, from cysteine to phenylalanine inclusive. Only CDR3 DNA is held: 42 bases, read in frame from base 1.